The 30 T cell receptor beta chains in this list originate from one sample, sequenced in a study of blood T cell repertoires in COVID-19. Some clones are missing from TCRdb's copy, which holds only in-frame ones; the method was immunoSEQ multiplex PCR. The table lists just over 300,000 clones, 87% of them singletons. The material sequenced was peripheral blood. These receptors were obtained from a man between 18 and 35 years old with active or convalescent COVID-19.

This chain uses TRBV6-2 or TRBV6-3 with TRBJ1-6; perhaps TRBD1 as D (5 bases). Trimming took off 0 bases at V and 5 bases at J, with 14 bases between the two ends. Germline V CDR1 and CDR2: MNHEY, SVGEGT. The CDR3 length is 17 residues. The CDR3 sequence is CASSYSVRAKDNSPLHF. CDR3 bases: TGTGCCAGCAGTTACTCGGTCAGGGCGAAGGATAATTCACCCCTCCACTTT.

The chain carries TRBV10-3 and TRBJ2-1; the match to TRBD2 covers 7 bases. The CDR3 length is 16 residues. Unmatched junction bases numbered 9, after V lost 3 bases and J lost 4 bases. Germline V gene data show CDR1 as ENHRY and CDR2 as SYGVKD. The CDR3, as DNA: TGTGCCATCAGTGAAAATCCCAGCGGGGCTTACAATGAGCAGTTCTTC. This encodes CAISENPSGAYNEQFF.

This clone was detected a few times. The chain uses TRBV6-1 and TRBJ1-1; D ambiguous. This CDR3 has 14 amino acids. CDR1 is MNHNS and CDR2 is SASEGT in the germline V gene. V lost 3 bases, J lost 6 bases, and 14 bases lay in between. The CDR3 DNA reads TGTGCCAGCAGTGACCCTTACCCCACTCCTGAAGCTTTCTTT. It encodes CASSDPYPTPEAFF.

This chain joins TRBV5-1 and TRBJ2-2; D is undetermined. V lost 5 bases, J lost 0 bases, and 8 bases lay in between. Germline V gene data show CDR1 as SGHRS and CDR2 as YFSETQ. This CDR3 has 14 amino acids. CDR3: CASSYGANTGELFF. CDR3 coding DNA: TGCGCCAGCAGTTATGGAGCGAACACCGGGGAGCTGTTTTTT.

The chain uses TRBV7-6 and TRBJ2-1; D might be TRBD1 (6 bases). The CDR3 has 15 residues. Germline V gene sequence: CDR1 SGHVS, CDR2 FNYEAQ. V dropped 1 base and J dropped 3 bases, with 10 bases sitting between them. The CDR3 DNA reads as TGTGCCAGCAGCTTAGGTGACAGGTTCTACAATGAGCAGTTCTTC. It translates to CASSLGDRFYNEQFF.

This chain uses TRBV6-5 with TRBJ2-1; 9 bases are shared with TRBD2. The junction had 5 bases not matched to a gene; V was cut back by 2 bases and J by 3 bases. This CDR3 has 16 amino acids. The germline V gene encodes CDR1 MNHEY and CDR2 SVGAGI. CDR3 in amino acids: CASSYLAGMIYNEQFF. CDR3 nucleotides: TGTGCCAGCAGTTACCTAGCGGGGATGATCTACAATGAGCAGTTCTTC.

The chain uses TRBV7-9 and TRBJ1-1, with 8 positions matching TRBD1. V shed 4 bases and J 1 base; nucleotides not matched to a gene: 5. The germline CDR1 and CDR2 sequences are SEHNR and FQNEAQ (reference sequence). The CDR3 spans 15 residues. The CDR3: CASSSTGAANTEAFF. CDR3 DNA: TGTGCCAGCAGCTCGACAGGGGCGGCGAACACTGAAGCTTTCTTT. Variable domain in full (rest from reference TRBV7-9 and TRBJ1-1): DTGVSQNPRHKITKRGQNVTFRCDPISEHNRLYWYRQTLGQGPEFLTYFQNEAQLEKSRLLSDRFSAERPKGSFSTLEIQRTEQGDSAMYLCASSSTGAANTEAFFGQGTRLTVV.

The chain recombines TRBV28 with TRBJ2-3; tentatively, D is TRBD2 (6 bases). The CDR3 has 15 amino acids. CDR1 and CDR2 from the germline V gene are MDHEN and SYDVKM. V was cut by 8 bases and J by 0 bases, with 15 bases left in between. The CDR3 is CASHQRGLSTDTQYF. The CDR3 nucleotides are TGTGCCAGCCATCAAAGGGGACTTAGCACAGATACGCAGTATTTT.

The CDR3 spells CASNPHGTSGNEQFF. The CDR3 region has the DNA TGTGCCAGCAACCCCCATGGGACTAGCGGCAATGAGCAGTTCTTC. J is TRBJ2-1 and V is TRBV2, with TRBD2 matching 11 bases. The trim removed 7 bases at V and 6 bases at J, leaving 8 bases unmatched. The CDR3 contains 15 residues. CDR1 and CDR2 (germline): SNHLY, FYNNEI. Variable domain in full (rest from reference TRBV2 and TRBJ2-1): EPEVTQTPSHQVTQMGQEVILRCVPISNHLYFYWYRQILGQKVEFLVSFYNNEISEKSEIFDDQFSVERPDGSNFTLKIRSTKLEDSAMYFCASNPHGTSGNEQFFGPGTRLTVL.

The chain has TRBV4-1 and TRBJ1-3, with D maybe TRBD1 (6 bases). This CDR3 spans 16 amino acids. Trimming cost V 3 bases and J 0 bases, with 12 bases left between them. Germline-derived CDR1 and CDR2 are MGHRA and YSYEKL. In DNA form, the CDR3 reads TGCGCCAGCAGCCACTTGACAGGCGACTCTGGAAACACCATATATTTT. This sequence encodes CASSHLTGDSGNTIYF.

V is TRBV7-8 and J is TRBJ2-7, with a weak D call TRBD2 (5 bases). Trimming shortened V by 5 bases and J by 0 bases, and 14 bases separated the two germline ends. Per germline, CDR1 SGHVS and CDR2 FQNEAQ. The length of the CDR3 is 15 residues. In nucleotides, the CDR3 is TGTGCCAGCAGCCCTACTAGAGGGAGCTCCTACGAGCAGTACTTC. Protein product: CASSPTRGSSYEQYF.

The chain couples TRBV5-1 to TRBJ1-3, with 8 bases matching TRBD1. This CDR3 has 17 amino acids. V trimming: 3 bases; J trimming: 2 bases; junction bases outside the gene matches: 10. Germline V gene lookup returns CDR1 SGHRS and CDR2 YFSETQ. The CDR3: CASSSMSGQGPGNTIYF. In DNA form, the CDR3 reads TGCGCCAGCAGCTCGATGTCAGGACAGGGACCTGGAAACACCATATATTTT.

The chain links TRBV10-2 to TRBJ1-1; D gene ambiguous. CDR1 and CDR2 from the germline V gene are WSHSY and SAAADI. The CDR3 is made up of 14 amino acids. The ends were cut back, 4 bases at V and 1 base at J, with 10 bases in the middle. This CDR3 is CASSATRENTEAFF. CDR3 bases: TGCGCCAGCAGTGCAACCCGGGAGAACACTGAAGCTTTCTTT.

The chain joins TRBV4-2 to TRBJ2-1, with TRBD2 matching over 8 bases. Looked up from germline, CDR1 is LGHNA and CDR2 is YNFKEQ. The CDR3 runs 15 residues. J lost 4 bases, V lost 1 base, and 3 bases had no gene match. This chain's CDR3 is CASSQGTSRYNEQFF. The CDR3 nucleotides read TGTGCCAGCAGCCAAGGGACTAGCCGTTACAATGAGCAGTTCTTC.

This chain uses TRBV5-1 with TRBJ1-1; TRBD1 matches 10 bases. Germline V gene data show CDR1 as SGHRS and CDR2 as YFSETQ. CDR3 size: 16 residues. V trimming: 0 bases; J trimming: 3 bases; junction bases outside the gene matches: 5. The CDR3 loop is CASSLDMDRGYTEAFF. The CDR3 nucleotides are TGCGCCAGCAGCTTGGACATGGACAGGGGGTACACTGAAGCTTTCTTT.

The genes are TRBV28 and TRBJ2-7, with D uncertain. Trimming removed 3 bases at V and 5 bases at J, with 5 bases between. CDR1 and CDR2 from the germline V gene are MDHEN and SYDVKM. The CDR3 runs to 11 residues. The CDR3 sequence: CASSFLHEQYF. The CDR3 nucleotides are TGTGCCAGCAGTTTTCTCCACGAGCAGTACTTC.

The chain is built from TRBV5-1 and TRBJ2-5; D possibly corresponds to TRBD2 (7 bases). V lost 2 bases to trimming and J lost 7 bases, with 21 bases between them. The CDR3 runs to 16 residues. Germline loops: CDR1 SGHRS, CDR2 YFSETQ. This CDR3 reads CASSFGLRGGSGTQYF. CDR3 bases: TGCGCCAGCAGCTTTGGTTTGCGCGGGGGCTCGGGGACCCAGTACTTC.

This clone was detected only a few times. This rearrangement joins TRBV29-1 to TRBJ1-2; a weak D match, TRBD1 (5 bases). V gave up 3 bases and J gave up 8 bases, with 19 bases separating them. The CDR3 loop spans 14 amino acids. Germline V lookup: CDR1 SQVTM, CDR2 ANQGSEA. The CDR3 loop reads CSVDNRRTLGGYTF. The CDR3 bases are TGCAGCGTTGATAACAGGCGCACCCTCGGCGGCTACACCTTC.

V is TRBV3-1 (or the pseudogene TRBV3-2) and J is TRBJ1-3; TRBD1 is a possible D gene (6 bases). CDR1 is LGHDT, CDR2 YNNKEL, per germline (reference sequence). Trimming pared 1 base from V and 0 bases from J, leaving 13 bases between. There are 17 residues in the CDR3. The DNA of the CDR3 is TGTGCCAGCAGCCAAGGGGCAGGGGAAACCTCTGGAAACACCATATATTTT. Translation gives CASSQGAGETSGNTIYF.

The rearrangement links TRBV7-8 to TRBJ1-2, with D possibly being TRBD1 (5 bases). Trimming removed 4 bases at V and 5 bases at J, with 14 bases between. There are 14 residues in the CDR3. Germline V CDR1 and CDR2: SGHVS, FQNEAQ. Here the CDR3 reads CASSSTMGLYGYTF. In nucleotides, the CDR3 is TGTGCCAGCAGCTCCACGATGGGACTATATGGCTACACCTTC.

This clone was observed once. V is TRBV18 and J is TRBJ2-5; 8 nucleotides agree with TRBD1. Germline loops: CDR1 KGHSH, CDR2 LQKENI. The CDR3 sequence is 14 residues long. V shed 3 bases and J 2 bases; nucleotides not matched to a gene: 2. The CDR3 protein is CASSPNRGQETQYF. Written as DNA, the CDR3 is TGTGCCAGCTCACCTAACAGGGGGCAAGAGACCCAGTACTTC.

This chain joins TRBV4-1 and TRBJ2-4; D is perhaps TRBD2 (6 bases). The germline gives CDR1 MGHRA, CDR2 YSYEKL. The CDR3 has 18 amino acids. V was shortened by 4 bases and J by 0 bases, with 19 bases between the two germline ends. The CDR3 bases are TGCGCCAGCAGCCCGGAGGCGAGGGCGGGAATAGCCAAAAACATTCAGTACTTC. Amino acids: CASSPEARAGIAKNIQYF.

The chain carries TRBV7-2 and TRBJ2-2; TRBD1 is a possible D gene (6 bases). CDR3 size: 16 residues. V was trimmed by 5 bases and J by 1 base, leaving 14 bases between them. Germline values: CDR1 SGHTA, CDR2 FQGNSA. CDR3 nucleotide sequence: TGTGCCAGCAGCCCCCCGGGACACTTGAACACCGGGGAGCTGTTTTTT. Translating it yields CASSPPGHLNTGELFF.

The chain is built from TRBV2 and TRBJ2-2; a possible D gene is TRBD2 (6 bases). CDR1 and CDR2 from the germline V gene are SNHLY and FYNNEI. There are 15 residues in the CDR3. Between the trimmed V and J ends, which lost 8 bases and 6 bases, there was a span of 19 bases. The CDR3 DNA reads TGTGCCAGCTTATCCGGGACTTCGGTTTCCGGGGAGCTGTTTTTT. It specifies CASLSGTSVSGELFF.

The rearrangement uses TRBV7-2 and TRBJ1-1; tentatively, D is TRBD1 (6 bases). Germline V gene lookup returns CDR1 SGHTA and CDR2 FQGNSA. V was trimmed by 6 bases and J by 8 bases, leaving 19 bases between them. This CDR3 contains 14 residues. Here the CDR3 reads CASRGLVQQGEAFF. CDR3 sequence (DNA): TGTGCCAGCAGGGGTCTGGTACAACAGGGAGAAGCTTTCTTT. Drawing the rest from reference TRBV7-2 and TRBJ1-1, the complete variable domain is GAGVSQSPSNKVTEKGKDVELRCDPISGHTALYWYRQSLGQGLEFLIYFQGNSAPDKSGLPSDRFSAERTGGSVSTLTIQRTQQEDSAVYLCASRGLVQQGEAFFGQGTRLTVV.

The gene calls are TRBV5-1 and TRBJ2-3, with TRBD1 matching over 9 bases. CDR1 SGHRS and CDR2 YFSETQ come from the germline V gene. This CDR3 comprises 19 residues. With 7 bases clipped from V and 4 bases from J, the junction kept 22 bases outside the gene matches. The CDR3 is CASLNDLPGTGITADTQYF. The CDR3 DNA sequence: TGCGCCAGCCTCAATGACCTACCCGGGACAGGGATTACAGCAGATACGCAGTATTTT.

The chain uses TRBV14 and TRBJ1-2; D is unresolved. The CDR3 contains 15 residues. Germline assignment: CDR1 SGHDN and CDR2 FVKESK. V was cut by 3 bases and J by 3 bases, with 14 bases left in between. Here the CDR3 DNA reads TGTGCCAGCAGCCAGTCTTACTTAGAGTACTATGGCTACACCTTC. Encoded protein: CASSQSYLEYYGYTF.

As concerns this clone: It differs at one base from a far larger clone, so likely a read error. The V gene is TRBV5-4, the J gene TRBJ2-7; 7 positions agree with TRBD1. CDR1 is SGHNT, CDR2 YYREEE, per germline (reference sequence). V was pared by 5 bases and J by 2 bases, with 1 base of the junction left unmatched. The CDR3 has 12 residues. The CDR3 sequence is CASSQGAYEQYF. CDR3 bases: TGTGCCAGCAGTCAGGGGGCCTACGAGCAGTACTTC.

The gene calls are TRBV24-1 and TRBJ2-3; 10 bases agree with TRBD2. With V trimmed by 3 bases and J by 8 bases, 10 bases remained unmatched. This CDR3 spans 16 amino acids. The germline V gene encodes CDR1 KGHDR and CDR2 SFDVKD. The CDR3 nucleotides read TGTGCCACCAGTGATATAGCGGGGGGATTATCGGGTACGCAGTATTTT. Amino acids: CATSDIAGGLSGTQYF.

The rearrangement uses TRBV7-2 and TRBJ2-7; the match to TRBD2 covers 8 bases. CDR1 and CDR2 from the germline V gene are SGHTA and FQGNSA. V gave up 1 base and J gave up 2 bases; unmatched junction bases: 1. The CDR3 totals 14 residues. The CDR3 DNA reads as TGTGCCAGCAGCTTAGTCGGGGGGGCCTACGAGCAGTACTTC. It specifies CASSLVGGAYEQYF.